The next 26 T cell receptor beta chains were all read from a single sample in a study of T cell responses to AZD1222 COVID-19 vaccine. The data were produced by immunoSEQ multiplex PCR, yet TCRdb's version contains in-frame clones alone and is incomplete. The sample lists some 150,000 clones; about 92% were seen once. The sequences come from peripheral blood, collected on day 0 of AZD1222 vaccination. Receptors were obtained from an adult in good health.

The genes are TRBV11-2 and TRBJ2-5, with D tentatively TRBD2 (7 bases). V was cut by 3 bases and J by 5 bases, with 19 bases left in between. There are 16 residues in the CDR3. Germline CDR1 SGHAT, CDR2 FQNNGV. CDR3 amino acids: CASSFRAGAGGETQYF. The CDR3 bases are TGTGCCAGCAGCTTCCGGGCGGGGGCAGGTGGGGAGACCCAGTACTTC.

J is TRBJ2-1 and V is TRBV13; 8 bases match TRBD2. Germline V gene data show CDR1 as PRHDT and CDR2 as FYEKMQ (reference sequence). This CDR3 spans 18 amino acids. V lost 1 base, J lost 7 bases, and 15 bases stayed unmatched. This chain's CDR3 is CASSLALLDWRGVNEQFF. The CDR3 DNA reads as TGTGCCAGCAGCTTAGCCCTCCTAGATTGGCGGGGGGTTAATGAGCAGTTCTTC.

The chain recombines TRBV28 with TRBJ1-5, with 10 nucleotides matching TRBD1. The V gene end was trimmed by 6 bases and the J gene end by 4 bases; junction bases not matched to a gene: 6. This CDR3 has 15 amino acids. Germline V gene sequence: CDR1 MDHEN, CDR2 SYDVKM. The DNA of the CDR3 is TGTGCCAGCAGCGAACGGGACAGGGGTAATCAGCCCCAGCATTTT. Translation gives CASSERDRGNQPQHF.

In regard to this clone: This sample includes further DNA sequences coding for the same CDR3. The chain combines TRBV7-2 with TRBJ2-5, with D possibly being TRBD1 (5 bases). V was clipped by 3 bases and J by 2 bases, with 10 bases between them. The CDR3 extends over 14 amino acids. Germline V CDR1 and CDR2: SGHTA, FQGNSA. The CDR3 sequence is CASSLGQRQETQYF. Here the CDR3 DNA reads TGTGCCAGCAGCTTGGGGCAGAGGCAAGAGACCCAGTACTTC.

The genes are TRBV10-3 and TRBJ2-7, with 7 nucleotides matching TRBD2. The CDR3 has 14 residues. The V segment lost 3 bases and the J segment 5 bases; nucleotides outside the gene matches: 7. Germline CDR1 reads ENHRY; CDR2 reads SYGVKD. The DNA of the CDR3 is TGTGCCATCAGTGACCTCTGGGGGGGGGACGAGCAGTACTTC. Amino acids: CAISDLWGGDEQYF.

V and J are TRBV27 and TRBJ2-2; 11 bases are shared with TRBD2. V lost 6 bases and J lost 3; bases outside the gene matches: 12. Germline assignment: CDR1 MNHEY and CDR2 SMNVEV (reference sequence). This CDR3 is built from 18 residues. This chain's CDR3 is CASSPLVGTSGDTGELFF. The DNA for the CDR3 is TGTGCCAGCAGCCCTCTGGTAGGGACTAGCGGAGACACCGGGGAGCTGTTTTTT.

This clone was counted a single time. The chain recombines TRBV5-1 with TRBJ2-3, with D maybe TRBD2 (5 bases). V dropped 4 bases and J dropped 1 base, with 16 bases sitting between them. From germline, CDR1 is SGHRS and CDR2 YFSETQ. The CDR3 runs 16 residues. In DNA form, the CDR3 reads TGCGCCAGCAGCGCCGGACTCGACCTTCGCACAGATACGCAGTATTTT. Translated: CASSAGLDLRTDTQYF.

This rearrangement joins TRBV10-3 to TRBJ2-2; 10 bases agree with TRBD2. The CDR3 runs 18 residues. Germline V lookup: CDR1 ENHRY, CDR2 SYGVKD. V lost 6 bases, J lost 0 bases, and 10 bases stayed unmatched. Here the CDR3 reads CAIRPGTGLAANTGELFF. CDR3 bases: TGTGCCATCAGACCCGGGACAGGACTAGCGGCGAACACCGGGGAGCTGTTTTTT.

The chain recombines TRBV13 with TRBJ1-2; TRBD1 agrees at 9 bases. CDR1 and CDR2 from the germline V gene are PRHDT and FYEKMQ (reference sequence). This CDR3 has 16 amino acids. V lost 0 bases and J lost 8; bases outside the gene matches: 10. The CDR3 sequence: CASSLGPTGGAGGYTF. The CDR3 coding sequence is TGTGCCAGCAGCTTAGGACCTACAGGGGGCGCCGGGGGCTACACCTTC.

In nucleotides, the CDR3 is TGCGCCAGCAGCTTACAGCCAACTAATGAAAAACTGTTTTTT. Its translation is CASSLQPTNEKLFF. The genes are TRBV5-1 and TRBJ1-4; D ambiguous. Germline lookup yields CDR1 SGHRS and CDR2 YFSETQ. The CDR3 has 14 residues. V lost 2 bases, J lost 0 bases, and 5 bases lay in between. Full variable domain (outside the CDR3, taken from reference TRBV5-1 and TRBJ1-4): KAGVTQTPRYLIKTRGQQVTLSCSPISGHRSVSWYQQTPGQGLQFLFEYFSETQRNKGNFPGRFSGRQFSNSRSEMNVSTLELGDSALYLCASSLQPTNEKLFFGSGTQLSVL.

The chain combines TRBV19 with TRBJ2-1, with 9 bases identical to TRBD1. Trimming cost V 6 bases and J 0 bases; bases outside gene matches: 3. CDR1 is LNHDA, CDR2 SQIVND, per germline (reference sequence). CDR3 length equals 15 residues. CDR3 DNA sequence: TGTGCCAGTAGGGGGACAGGGTTCTCCTACAATGAGCAGTTCTTC. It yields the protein CASRGTGFSYNEQFF.

The CDR3 reads CASSQSRGFGYTF. Here the CDR3 DNA reads TGCGCCAGCAGCCAATCCCGCGGGTTTGGCTACACCTTC. The genes are TRBV4-1 and TRBJ1-2, with unresolved D. The ends were cut back, 2 bases at V and 7 bases at J, with 11 bases in the middle. Germline CDR1 MGHRA, CDR2 YSYEKL. The CDR3 spans 13 residues.

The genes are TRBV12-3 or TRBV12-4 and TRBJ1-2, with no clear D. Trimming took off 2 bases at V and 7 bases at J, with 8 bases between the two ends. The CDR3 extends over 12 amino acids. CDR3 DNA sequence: TGTGCCAGCAGTTTAACCGGCTCTGGCTACACCTTC. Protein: CASSLTGSGYTF.

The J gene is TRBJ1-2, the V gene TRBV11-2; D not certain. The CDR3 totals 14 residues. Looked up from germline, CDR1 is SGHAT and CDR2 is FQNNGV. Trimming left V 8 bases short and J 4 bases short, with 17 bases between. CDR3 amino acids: CASAGEGIGYGYTF. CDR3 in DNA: TGTGCCAGCGCCGGCGAGGGAATCGGCTATGGCTACACCTTC.

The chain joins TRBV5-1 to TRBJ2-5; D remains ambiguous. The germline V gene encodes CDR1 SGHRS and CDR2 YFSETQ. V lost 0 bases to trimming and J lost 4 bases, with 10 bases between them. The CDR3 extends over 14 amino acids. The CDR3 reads CASSLAGLGETQYF. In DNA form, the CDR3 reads TGCGCCAGCAGCTTGGCTGGCTTAGGAGAGACCCAGTACTTC.

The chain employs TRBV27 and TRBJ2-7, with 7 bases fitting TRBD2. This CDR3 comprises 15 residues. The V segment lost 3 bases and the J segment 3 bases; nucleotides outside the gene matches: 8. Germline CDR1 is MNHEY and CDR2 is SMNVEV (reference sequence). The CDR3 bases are TGTGCCAGCAGTTTGGACTCCAGCGGGATCTACGAGCAGTACTTC. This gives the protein CASSLDSSGIYEQYF.

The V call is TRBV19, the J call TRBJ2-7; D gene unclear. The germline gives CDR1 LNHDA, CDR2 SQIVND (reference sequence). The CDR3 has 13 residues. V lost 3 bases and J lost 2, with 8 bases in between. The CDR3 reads CASSMKPPYEQYF. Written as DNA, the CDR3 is TGTGCCAGTAGTATGAAACCCCCCTACGAGCAGTACTTC.

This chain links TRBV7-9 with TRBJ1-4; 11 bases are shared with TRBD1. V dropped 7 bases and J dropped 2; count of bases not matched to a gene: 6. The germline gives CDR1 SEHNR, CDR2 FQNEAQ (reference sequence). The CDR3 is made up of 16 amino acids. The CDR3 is CASTRDRGRTNEKLFF. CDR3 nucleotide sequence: TGTGCCAGCACCCGGGACAGGGGGAGGACTAATGAAAAACTGTTTTTT.

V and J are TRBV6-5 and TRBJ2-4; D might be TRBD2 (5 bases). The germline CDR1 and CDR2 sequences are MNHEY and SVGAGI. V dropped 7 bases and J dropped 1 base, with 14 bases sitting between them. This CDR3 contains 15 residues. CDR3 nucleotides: TGTGCCAGCAAAAAGGGAGCCGATGCCAAAAACATTCAGTACTTC. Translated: CASKKGADAKNIQYF.

This chain's CDR3 is CASSRRFTDTQYF. In DNA, the CDR3 is TGTGCCAGCAGCCGACGGTTCACAGATACGCAGTATTTT. This chain uses TRBV5-4 with TRBJ2-3; D unresolved. CDR1 SGHNT and CDR2 YYREEE come from the germline V gene (reference sequence). The CDR3 is 13 residues long. V was trimmed by 4 bases and J by 2 bases, leaving 8 bases between them.

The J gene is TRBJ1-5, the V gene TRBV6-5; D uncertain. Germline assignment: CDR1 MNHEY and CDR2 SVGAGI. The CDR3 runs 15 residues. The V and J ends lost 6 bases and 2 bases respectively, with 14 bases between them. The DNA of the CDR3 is TGTGCCAGCAGGTTCAGCGGTAGCGGCAATCAGCCCCAGCATTTT. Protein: CASRFSGSGNQPQHF.

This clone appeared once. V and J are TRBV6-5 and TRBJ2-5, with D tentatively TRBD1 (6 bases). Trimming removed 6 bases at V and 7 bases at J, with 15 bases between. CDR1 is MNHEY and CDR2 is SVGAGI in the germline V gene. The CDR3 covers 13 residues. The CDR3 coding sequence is TGTGCCAGCAGCCTACAGGGTTCGGGGACCCAGTACTTC. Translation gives CASSLQGSGTQYF.

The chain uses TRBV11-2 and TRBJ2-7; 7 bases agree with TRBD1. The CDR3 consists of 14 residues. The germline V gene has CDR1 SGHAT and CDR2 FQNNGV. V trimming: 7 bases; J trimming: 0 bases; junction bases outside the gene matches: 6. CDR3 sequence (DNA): TGTGCCAGCACCCTCAGGGGGATCTCCTACGAGCAGTACTTC. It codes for CASTLRGISYEQYF.

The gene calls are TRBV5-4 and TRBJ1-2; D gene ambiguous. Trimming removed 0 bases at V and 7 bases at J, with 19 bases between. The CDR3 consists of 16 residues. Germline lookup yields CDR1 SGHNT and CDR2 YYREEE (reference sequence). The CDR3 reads CASSLGLFEQIAGYTF. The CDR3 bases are TGTGCCAGCAGCTTGGGACTTTTTGAACAGATAGCTGGCTACACCTTC.

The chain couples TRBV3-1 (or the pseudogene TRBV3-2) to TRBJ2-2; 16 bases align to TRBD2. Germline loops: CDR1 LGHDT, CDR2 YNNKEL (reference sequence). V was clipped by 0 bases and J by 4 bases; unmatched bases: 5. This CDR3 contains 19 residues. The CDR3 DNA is TGTGCCAGCAGCCAAGATCTGGGACTAGCGGGGGGGCGCACCGGGGAGCTGTTTTTT. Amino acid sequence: CASSQDLGLAGGRTGELFF.

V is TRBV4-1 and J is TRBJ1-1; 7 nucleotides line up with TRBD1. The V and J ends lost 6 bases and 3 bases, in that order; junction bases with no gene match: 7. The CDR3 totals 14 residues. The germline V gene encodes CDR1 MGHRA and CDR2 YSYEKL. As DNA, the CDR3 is TGCGCCAGCAGGCGTCGACAGGGAGACACTGAAGCTTTCTTT. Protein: CASRRRQGDTEAFF.